Each of the 18 T cell receptor beta chains below was sequenced from the same sample in a study of Graves' ophthalmopathy and Graves' hyperthyroidism (dated by TCRdb to the late 2010s). The reads were generated on an Illumina HiSeq 2000. For repertoire sequencing, the TCR beta CDR3 regions were amplified from RNA transcripts. The first round was an RT-PCR using HTBI primers with the Qiagen OneStep RT-PCR kit, and this first round was followed by a second-round multiplex PCR, then size selection and purification. Using fastp trimming at Q25 and MiXCR clonotype assembly, TCRdb reanalyzed the public sequencing data and kept in-frame beta chains. CDR3 protein sequences are deduplicated, and each keeps its most common genes and DNA. The sample yields about 500,000 distinct CDR3 sequences; approximately 35% were counted once. The top ten hold roughly 4% of the sample. Sequencing was performed on peripheral blood or thyroid tissue (not recorded which). The receptors were sampled from an adult man with Graves' hyperthyroidism.

This clonotype showed up just a few times. The chain has TRBV7-9 and TRBJ1-3; no definite D call. Trimming left V 1 base short and J 0 bases short, with 13 bases between. This CDR3 is 17 amino acids long. Germline assignment: CDR1 SEHNR and CDR2 FQNEAQ (reference sequence). The CDR3 reads CASSLGVRGSSGNTIYF. For the CDR3, the DNA is TGTGCCAGCAGCTTAGGAGTAAGAGGGAGCTCTGGAAACACCATATATTTT.

This clonotype was seen once. V gene TRBV7-9 combines with J gene TRBJ1-1; TRBD1 aligns across 8 bases. The CDR3 spans 16 residues. J was trimmed by 5 bases and V by 6 bases; bases with no gene match: 14. Germline V lookup: CDR1 SEHNR, CDR2 FQNEAQ (reference sequence). The CDR3 DNA reads TGTGCCAGCAGTGCTGGGGGGGTCAGGGGGCGTACTGAAGCTTTCTTT. Its protein is CASSAGGVRGRTEAFF.

This clonotype has ten or more counts. CDR3 bases: TGTGCCAGCAGTCGTCCCGGATACTATGGCTACACCTTC. Translation: CASSRPGYYGYTF. The V and J genes are TRBV6-5 and TRBJ1-2; the D is unclear. CDR1 and CDR2 (germline): MNHEY, SVGAGI. With 5 bases removed from V and 3 bases from J, the gap between germline ends came to 10 bases. This CDR3 comprises 13 residues.

This clonotype was seen a handful of times. The chain is built from TRBV5-1 and TRBJ2-6, with D hard to call. Trimming took off 4 bases at V and 2 bases at J, with 13 bases between the two ends. This CDR3 region has 16 residues. Germline CDR1 is SGHRS and CDR2 is YFSETQ. The CDR3 loop reads CASSLAVVAGANVLTF. Here the CDR3 DNA reads TGCGCCAGCAGCCTCGCCGTAGTGGCTGGGGCCAACGTCCTGACTTTC.

This clonotype appeared many times. This sequence joins TRBV12-3 or TRBV12-4 and TRBJ1-1; D is possibly TRBD1 (5 bases). The CDR3 spans 16 residues. V was trimmed by 6 bases and J by 0 bases, leaving 17 bases between them. The CDR3 nucleotides are TGTGCCAGCAGAAACTCAGGGTTTTCCATGAACACTGAAGCTTTCTTT. Translated: CASRNSGFSMNTEAFF.

V gene TRBV29-1 combines with J gene TRBJ2-5, with 7 bases aligning to TRBD2. In germline, CDR1 is SQVTM, CDR2 ANQGSEA. The trim removed 8 bases at V and 5 bases at J, leaving 8 bases unmatched. The CDR3 spans 12 residues. The chain's CDR3 is CSLGGAGETQYF. In nucleotides, the CDR3 is TGCAGCTTGGGAGGGGCCGGGGAGACCCAGTACTTC. Full variable domain (remainder filled in from reference TRBV29-1 and TRBJ2-5): SAVISQKPSRDICQRGTSLTIQCQVDSQVTMMFWYRQQPGQSLTLIATANQGSEATYESGFVIDKFPISRPNLTFSTLTVSNMSPEDSSIYLCSLGGAGETQYFGPGTRLLVL.

This clonotype occurred many times. This sequence joins TRBV13 and TRBJ1-2, with D perhaps matching TRBD1 (5 bases). The V gene's germline CDR1 is PRHDT and CDR2 FYEKMQ (reference sequence). The CDR3 has 14 amino acids. V lost 4 bases, J lost 7 bases, and 16 bases lay in between. CDR3 DNA: TGTGCCAGCAGCTACCCTGGAGGGGCAGGTGGCTACACCTTC. Residues: CASSYPGGAGGYTF.

The rearrangement uses TRBV12-3 or TRBV12-4 and TRBJ2-5, with 11 bases aligning to TRBD2. The J call may not be correct, given that the DNA end is closer to TRBJ2-1. The CDR3 contains 18 residues. CDR3 coding DNA: TGTGCCAGCAGTTTAGCGCGTCGACTAGCGGGACGCTACAATGAGCAGTTCTTC. This sequence encodes CASSLARRLAGRYNEQFF.

A note on this clonotype: At one boundary the junction diverges from the germline segment, which might be a read error. The rearrangement links TRBV2 to TRBJ2-7, with D possibly being TRBD1 (6 bases). This CDR3 has 13 residues. Germline assignment: CDR1 SNHLY and CDR2 FYNNEI. CDR3 residues: CASRSTGTGELYF. CDR3 DNA: TGTGCCAGCAGATCAACAGGGACCGGGGAGCTGTACTTC.

There are a few counts of this clonotype. V is TRBV19 and J is TRBJ1-5; 7 nucleotides agree with TRBD1. Germline-derived CDR1 and CDR2 are LNHDA and SQIVND (reference sequence). The CDR3 consists of 17 residues. V lost 4 bases and J lost 6; bases outside the gene matches: 15. CDR3 bases: TGTGCCAGTAGTAGGGAACTCGGGACAGAATTTAGTCAGCCCCAGCATTTT. Protein product: CASSRELGTEFSQPQHF.

This clonotype was detected only a few times. This sequence joins TRBV7-9 and TRBJ2-2; D might be TRBD1 (5 bases). V lost 5 bases to trimming and J lost 4 bases, with 14 bases between them. This CDR3 contains 15 residues. Germline loops: CDR1 SEHNR, CDR2 FQNEAQ (reference sequence). The CDR3 loop reads CASSPSTGATGELFF. The CDR3 DNA sequence: TGTGCCAGCAGCCCTTCGACTGGGGCCACCGGGGAGCTGTTTTTT.

Worth noting for this clonotype: Sequence at one end of the junction differs from germline and may be a read error. This sequence joins TRBV7-2 and TRBJ1-2, with D uncertain. This CDR3 comprises 14 residues. Per germline, CDR1 SGHTA and CDR2 FQGNSA. This CDR3 reads CARSLTLANYGYTF. CDR3 bases: TGTGCCAGAAGCTTAACGCTAGCCAACTATGGCTACACCTTC.

This clonotype was counted at least ten times. The chain recombines TRBV7-2 with TRBJ2-2; 8 bases fit TRBD2. The V and J ends lost 4 bases and 1 base, in that order; junction bases with no gene match: 2. Germline V gives CDR1 SGHTA, CDR2 FQGNSA. The CDR3 consists of 15 residues. CDR3 sequence: CASSSLAVNTGELFF. CDR3 coding DNA: TGTGCCAGCAGCTCACTAGCGGTGAACACCGGGGAGCTGTTTTTT.

Notes on this clonotype: It may be a read error: a sequence one base away is much more abundant. In DNA, the CDR3 is TGCGGTGCTAGTCCCAATAATGAAAAACTGTTTTTT. This codes for CGASPNNEKLFF. The chain carries TRBV20-1 and TRBJ1-4; D remains unclear. The CDR3 has 12 residues. CDR1 is DFQATT and CDR2 is SNEGSKA in the germline V gene (reference sequence).

This sequence joins TRBV10-3 and TRBJ1-5; 8 nucleotides match TRBD1. The V gene end was trimmed by 3 bases and the J gene end by 3 bases; junction bases not matched to a gene: 7. Germline CDR1 is ENHRY and CDR2 is SYGVKD. The CDR3 consists of 16 residues. DNA of the CDR3: TGTGCCATCAGTGACCGAGACAGGGGCGACAATCAGCCCCAGCATTTT. Translation: CAISDRDRGDNQPQHF.

As for this clonotype: The junction departs from the called germline gene at one end, perhaps through a read error. The chain carries TRBV24-1 and TRBJ2-3; D is unclear. CDR1 is KGHDR, CDR2 SFDVKD, per germline. This CDR3 is 13 amino acids long. The CDR3 region has the DNA TGTGCCACCAGTGATTTCCTTGAAGATACGCGGTATTTT. Residues: CATSDFLEDTRYF.

This clonotype came up a few times. This chain connects TRBV4-1 to TRBJ2-7; unclear D gene. The CDR3 has 16 residues. Trimming cost V 6 bases and J 0 bases, with 18 bases left between them. CDR1 and CDR2 from the germline V gene are MGHRA and YSYEKL. CDR3 amino acids: CASSFSRIVSSYEQYF. The CDR3 DNA reads as TGCGCCAGCAGTTTCAGTAGGATCGTAAGCTCCTACGAGCAGTACTTC.

V and J are TRBV7-2 and TRBJ2-2; 8 bases are shared with TRBD2. The length of the CDR3 is 15 residues. CDR1 and CDR2 from the germline V gene are SGHTA and FQGNSA. J lost 0 bases, V lost 3 bases, and 0 bases had no gene match. In DNA, the CDR3 is TGTGCCAGCAGCTTCGGGGGGGCGAACACCGGGGAGCTGTTTTTT. Its protein is CASSFGGANTGELFF.